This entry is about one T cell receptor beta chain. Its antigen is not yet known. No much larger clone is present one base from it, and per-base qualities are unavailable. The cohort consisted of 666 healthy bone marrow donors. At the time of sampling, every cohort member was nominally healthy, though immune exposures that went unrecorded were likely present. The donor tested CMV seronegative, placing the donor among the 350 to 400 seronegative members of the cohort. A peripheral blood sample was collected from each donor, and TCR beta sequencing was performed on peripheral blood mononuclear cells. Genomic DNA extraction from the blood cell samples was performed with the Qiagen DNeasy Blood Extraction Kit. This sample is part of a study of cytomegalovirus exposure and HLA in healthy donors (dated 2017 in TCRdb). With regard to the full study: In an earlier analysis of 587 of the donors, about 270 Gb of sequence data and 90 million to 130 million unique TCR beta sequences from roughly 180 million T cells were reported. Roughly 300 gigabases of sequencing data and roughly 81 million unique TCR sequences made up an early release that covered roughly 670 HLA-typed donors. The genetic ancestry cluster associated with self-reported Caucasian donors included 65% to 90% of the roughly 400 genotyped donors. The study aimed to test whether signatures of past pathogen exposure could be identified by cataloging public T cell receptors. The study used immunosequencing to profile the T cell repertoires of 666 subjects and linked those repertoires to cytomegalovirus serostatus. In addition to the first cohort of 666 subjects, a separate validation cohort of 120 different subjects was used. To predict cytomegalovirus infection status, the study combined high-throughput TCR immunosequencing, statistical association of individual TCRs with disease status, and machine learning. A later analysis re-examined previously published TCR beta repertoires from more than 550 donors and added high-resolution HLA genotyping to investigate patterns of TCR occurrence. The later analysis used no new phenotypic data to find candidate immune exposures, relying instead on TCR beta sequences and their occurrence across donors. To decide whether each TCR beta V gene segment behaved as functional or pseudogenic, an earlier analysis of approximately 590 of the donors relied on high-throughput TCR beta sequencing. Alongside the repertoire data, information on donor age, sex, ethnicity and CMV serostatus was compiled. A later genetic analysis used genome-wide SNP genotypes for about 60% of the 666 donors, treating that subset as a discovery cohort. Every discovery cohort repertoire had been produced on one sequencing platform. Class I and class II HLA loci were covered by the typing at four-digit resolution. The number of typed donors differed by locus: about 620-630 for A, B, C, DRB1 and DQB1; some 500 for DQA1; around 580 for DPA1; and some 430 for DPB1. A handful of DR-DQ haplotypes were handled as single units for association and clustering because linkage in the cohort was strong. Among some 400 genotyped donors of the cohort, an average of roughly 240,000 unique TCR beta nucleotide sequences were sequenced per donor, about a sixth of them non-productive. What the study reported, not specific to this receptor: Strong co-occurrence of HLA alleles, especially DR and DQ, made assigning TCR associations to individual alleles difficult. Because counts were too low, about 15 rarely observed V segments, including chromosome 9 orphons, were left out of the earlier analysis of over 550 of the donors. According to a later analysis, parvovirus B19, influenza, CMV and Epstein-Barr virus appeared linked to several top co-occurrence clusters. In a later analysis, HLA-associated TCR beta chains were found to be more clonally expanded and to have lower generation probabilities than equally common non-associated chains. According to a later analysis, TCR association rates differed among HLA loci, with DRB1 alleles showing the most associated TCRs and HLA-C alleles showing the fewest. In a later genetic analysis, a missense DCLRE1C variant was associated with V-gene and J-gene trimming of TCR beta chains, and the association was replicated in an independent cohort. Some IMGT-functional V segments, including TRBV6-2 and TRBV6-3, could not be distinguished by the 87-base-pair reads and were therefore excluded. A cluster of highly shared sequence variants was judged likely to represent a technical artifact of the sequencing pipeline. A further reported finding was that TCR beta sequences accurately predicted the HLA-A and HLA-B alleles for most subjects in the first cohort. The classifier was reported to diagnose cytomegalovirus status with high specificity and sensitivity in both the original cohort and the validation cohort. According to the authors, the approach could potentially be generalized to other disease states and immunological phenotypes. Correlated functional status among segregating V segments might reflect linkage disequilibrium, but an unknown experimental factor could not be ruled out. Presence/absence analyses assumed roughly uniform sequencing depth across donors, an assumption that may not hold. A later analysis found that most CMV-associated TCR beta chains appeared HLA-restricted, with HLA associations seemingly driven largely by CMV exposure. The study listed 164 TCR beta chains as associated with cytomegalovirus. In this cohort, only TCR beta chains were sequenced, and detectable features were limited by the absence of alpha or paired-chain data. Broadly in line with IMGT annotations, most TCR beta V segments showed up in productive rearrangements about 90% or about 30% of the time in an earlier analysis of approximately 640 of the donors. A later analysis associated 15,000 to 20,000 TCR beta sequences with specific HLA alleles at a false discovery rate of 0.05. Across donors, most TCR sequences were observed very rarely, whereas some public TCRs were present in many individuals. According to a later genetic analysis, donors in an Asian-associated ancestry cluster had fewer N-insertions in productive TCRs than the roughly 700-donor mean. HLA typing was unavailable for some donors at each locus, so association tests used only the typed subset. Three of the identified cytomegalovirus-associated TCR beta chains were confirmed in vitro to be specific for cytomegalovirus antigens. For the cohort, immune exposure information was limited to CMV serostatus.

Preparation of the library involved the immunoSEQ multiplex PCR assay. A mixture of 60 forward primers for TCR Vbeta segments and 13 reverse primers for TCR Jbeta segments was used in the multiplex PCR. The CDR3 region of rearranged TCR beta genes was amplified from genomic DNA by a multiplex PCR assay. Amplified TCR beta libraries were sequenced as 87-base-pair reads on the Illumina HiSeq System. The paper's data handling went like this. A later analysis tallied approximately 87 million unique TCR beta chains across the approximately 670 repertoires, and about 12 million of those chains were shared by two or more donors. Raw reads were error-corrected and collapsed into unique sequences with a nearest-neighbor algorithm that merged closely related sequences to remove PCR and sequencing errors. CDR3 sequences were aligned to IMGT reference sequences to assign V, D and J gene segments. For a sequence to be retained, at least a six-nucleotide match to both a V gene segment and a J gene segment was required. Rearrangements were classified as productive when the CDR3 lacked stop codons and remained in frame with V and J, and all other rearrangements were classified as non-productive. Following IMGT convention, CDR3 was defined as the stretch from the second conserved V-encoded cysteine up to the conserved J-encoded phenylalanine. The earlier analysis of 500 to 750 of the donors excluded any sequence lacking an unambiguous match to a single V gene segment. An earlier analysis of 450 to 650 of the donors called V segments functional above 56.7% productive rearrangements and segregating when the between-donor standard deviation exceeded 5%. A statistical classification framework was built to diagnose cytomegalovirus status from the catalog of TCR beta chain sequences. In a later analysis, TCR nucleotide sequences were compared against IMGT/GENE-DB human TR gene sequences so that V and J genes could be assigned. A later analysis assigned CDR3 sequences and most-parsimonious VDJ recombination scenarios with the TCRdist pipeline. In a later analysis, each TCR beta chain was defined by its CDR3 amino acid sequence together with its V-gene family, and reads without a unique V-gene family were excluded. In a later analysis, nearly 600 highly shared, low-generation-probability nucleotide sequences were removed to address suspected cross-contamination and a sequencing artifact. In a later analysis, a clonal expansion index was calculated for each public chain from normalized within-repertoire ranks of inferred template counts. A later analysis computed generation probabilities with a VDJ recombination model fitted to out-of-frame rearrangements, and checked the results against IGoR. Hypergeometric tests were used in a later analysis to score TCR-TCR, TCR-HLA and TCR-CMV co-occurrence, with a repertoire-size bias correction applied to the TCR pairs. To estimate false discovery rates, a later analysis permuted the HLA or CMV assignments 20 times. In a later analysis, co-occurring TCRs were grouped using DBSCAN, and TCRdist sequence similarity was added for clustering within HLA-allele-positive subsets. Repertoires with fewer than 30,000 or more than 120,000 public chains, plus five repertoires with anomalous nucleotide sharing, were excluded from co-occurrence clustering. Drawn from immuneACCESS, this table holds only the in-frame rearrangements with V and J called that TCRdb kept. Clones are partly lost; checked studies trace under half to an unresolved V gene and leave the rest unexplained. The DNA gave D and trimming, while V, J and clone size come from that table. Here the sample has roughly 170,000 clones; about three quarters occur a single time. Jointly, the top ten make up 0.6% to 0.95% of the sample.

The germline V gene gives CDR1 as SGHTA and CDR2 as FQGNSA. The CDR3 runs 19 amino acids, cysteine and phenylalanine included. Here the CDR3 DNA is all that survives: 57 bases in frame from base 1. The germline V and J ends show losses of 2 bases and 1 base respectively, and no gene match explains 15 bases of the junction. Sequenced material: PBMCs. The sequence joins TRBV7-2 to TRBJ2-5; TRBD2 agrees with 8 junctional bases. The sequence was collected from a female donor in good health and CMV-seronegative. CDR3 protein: CASSLNPLRLLAVQETQYF. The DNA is TGTGCCAGCAGCTTAAATCCCCTCCGTCTACTAGCGGTCCAAGAGACCCAGTACTTC.